This is a list of T cell receptor beta chains from one sample in a study of vaccination effects on CD4 cells after COVID-19. Their specific antigens are unknown. Some clones are missing from TCRdb's copy, which holds only in-frame ones; the method was immunoSEQ multiplex PCR. This sample has around 15,000 clones, with about 74% found just once. Specimen: CD4+ T cells from PBMCs cultured with HCoV-NL63 spike peptides, collected after COVID-19 vaccination. The receptors were sampled from a human donor who received a COVID-19 vaccine. CDR3s include the opening cysteine and the closing phenylalanine or tryptophan. The D gene is left open where the match is weak. A row's size may be missing; if present it is once, few, many or a size class.

V: TRBV6-1; D: TRBD2; size: NA; J: TRBJ2-1; DNA: TGTGCCAGCAGTGAACTAGCGGGGCCCTACAATGAGCAGTTCTTC; CDR3: CASSELAGPYNEQFF
V: TRBV7-3; D: NA; size: NA; J: TRBJ2-3; DNA: TGTGCCAGCAGCACGACTTCGGGGTCAGATACGCAGTATTTT; CDR3: CASSTTSGSDTQYF
V: TRBV7-2; D: NA; size: once; J: TRBJ2-7; DNA: TGTGCCAGCAGCTTAGATTCCGGGGCCCGTAGGGAGCAGTACTTC; CDR3: CASSLDSGARREQYF
V: TRBV28; D: NA; size: NA; J: TRBJ1-4; DNA: TGTGCCAGCAGTTTCCCGGGGGGGCTACATGAAAAACTGTTTTTT; CDR3: CASSFPGGLHEKLFF
V: TRBV18; D: TRBD1; size: NA; J: TRBJ2-7; DNA: TGTGCCAGCTCACCTCGACAGGGTGACTACGAGCAGTACTTC; CDR3: CASSPRQGDYEQYF
V: TRBV6-5; D: TRBD1; size: NA; J: TRBJ1-1; DNA: TGTGCCAGCAGGATTGATCACAGGGGAGGCACTGAAGCTTTCTTT; CDR3: CASRIDHRGGTEAFF
V: TRBV3-1/TRBV3-2; D: NA; size: NA; J: TRBJ1-2; DNA: TGTGCCAGCAGCCATGATAGCTATGGCTACACCTTC; CDR3: CASSHDSYGYTF
V: TRBV12-3/TRBV12-4; D: NA; size: NA; J: TRBJ2-5; DNA: TGTGCCAGCAGTTTCACTGGGGCAGAGACCCAGTACTTC; CDR3: CASSFTGAETQYF
V: TRBV7-9; D: NA; size: once; J: TRBJ2-5; DNA: TGTGCCAGCAGCTCCGGGGGAGGAGAGACCCAGTACTTC; CDR3: CASSSGGGETQYF
V: TRBV24-1; D: TRBD2; size: NA; J: TRBJ2-2; DNA: TGTGCCACCAGTGACCCGGGACTAGCGGGAGGAAGCGGCACCGGGGAGCTGTTTTTT; CDR3: CATSDPGLAGGSGTGELFF
V: TRBV15; D: NA; size: few; J: TRBJ1-5; DNA: TGTGCCACCAGCAGAGATTTCGGGAATCAGCCCCAGCATTTT; CDR3: CATSRDFGNQPQHF
V: TRBV7-9; D: NA; size: NA; J: TRBJ1-3; DNA: TGTGCCAGCAGCCCCCAGGGGCGCTCTGGAAACACCATATATTTT; CDR3: CASSPQGRSGNTIYF
V: TRBV6-6; D: TRBD2; size: NA; J: TRBJ2-2; DNA: TGTGCCAGCAGTCTGACTAGCGTGAACACCGGGGAGCTGTTTTTT; CDR3: CASSLTSVNTGELFF
V: TRBV6-5; D: TRBD1; size: NA; J: TRBJ2-7; DNA: TGTGCCAGCAGTCCAGACAGGGGGGCGACGTACGAGCAGTACTTC; CDR3: CASSPDRGATYEQYF
V: TRBV5-6; D: NA; size: NA; J: TRBJ2-3; DNA: TGTGCCAGCAGCTTGGACGTAGCACACACAGATACGCAGTATTTT; CDR3: CASSLDVAHTDTQYF
V: TRBV7-2; D: TRBD1; size: NA; J: TRBJ2-7; DNA: TGTGCCAGCAGCTTAGGGGCAGGGGGTAAGGCCTACGAGCAGTACTTC; CDR3: CASSLGAGGKAYEQYF
V: TRBV7-8; D: TRBD1; size: once; J: TRBJ2-7; DNA: TGTGCCAGCAGCACAAACCGGGACAGGTCAAGGGAGCAGTACTTC; CDR3: CASSTNRDRSREQYF
V: TRBV3-1/TRBV3-2; D: TRBD1; size: NA; J: TRBJ1-3; DNA: TGTGCCAGCAGCTCCACAGGGGGCCTTGGAAACACCATATATTTT; CDR3: CASSSTGGLGNTIYF
V: TRBV5-4; D: NA; size: NA; J: TRBJ2-7; DNA: TGTGCCAGCAGCTTGGTTTCGCAGGGAGAGCAGTACTTC; CDR3: CASSLVSQGEQYF
V: TRBV6-5; D: TRBD2; size: NA; J: TRBJ2-5; DNA: TGTGCCGTGCAAAAGGGACTAGCGGGCATGGGGACCCAGTACTTC; CDR3: CAVQKGLAGMGTQYF
V: TRBV7-2; D: TRBD2; size: NA; J: TRBJ2-1; DNA: TGTGCCAGCAGCTTAAGCGGGGGCCCCTACAATGAGCAGTTCTTC; CDR3: CASSLSGGPYNEQFF
V: TRBV6-1; D: NA; size: few; J: TRBJ2-6; DNA: TGTGCCAGCAGTGAAGCGCCGGGGGAAGCTGGGGCCAACGTCCTGACTTTC; CDR3: CASSEAPGEAGANVLTF
V: TRBV20-1; D: NA; size: NA; J: TRBJ2-3; DNA: TGCAGTGCGGCCAGGTCGTACACGCAGTATTTT; CDR3: CSAARSYTQYF
V: TRBV5-6; D: NA; size: NA; J: TRBJ1-2; DNA: TGTGCCAGCAGCTTGGTTTGGGTAATGAGTGGCTACACCTTC; CDR3: CASSLVWVMSGYTF
V: TRBV6-2/TRBV6-3; D: NA; size: once; J: TRBJ2-3; DNA: TGTGCCAGCAGCCCCCCCGGGGTTCGAGACACAGATACGCAGTATTTT; CDR3: CASSPPGVRDTDTQYF
V: TRBV20-1; D: NA; size: NA; J: TRBJ2-7; DNA: TGCAGTGCTAGAGATAAGGGGGAGCAGTACTTC; CDR3: CSARDKGEQYF
V: TRBV5-1; D: TRBD1; size: NA; J: TRBJ2-4; DNA: TGCGCCAGCAGCTCGGGACAGTTGGACATTCAGTACTTC; CDR3: CASSSGQLDIQYF
V: TRBV19; D: NA; size: NA; J: TRBJ1-6; DNA: TGTGCCAGTAGTCCGGCGGGGAACTTAATCGATTCACCCCTCCACTTT; CDR3: CASSPAGNLIDSPLHF
V: TRBV20-1; D: TRBD2; size: NA; J: TRBJ2-7; DNA: TGCAGTGCTAGTACTAGCGGGTCGGACTACGAGCAGTACTTC; CDR3: CSASTSGSDYEQYF
V: TRBV15; D: TRBD2; size: few; J: TRBJ2-5; DNA: TGTGCCACCAGCTCCCGGGGGGGCCCTGAGACCCAGTACTTC; CDR3: CATSSRGGPETQYF
V: TRBV3-1/TRBV3-2; D: NA; size: NA; J: TRBJ1-1; DNA: TGTGCCAGCAGCCAAGAGGGGCGGATCCTGGGGACTGAAGCTTTCTTT; CDR3: CASSQEGRILGTEAFF
V: TRBV12-3/TRBV12-4; D: TRBD1; size: NA; J: TRBJ1-2; DNA: TGTGCCAGCAGTTTAACAGGGGCAAAAGCCTTC; CDR3: CASSLTGAKAF
V: TRBV11-2; D: NA; size: NA; J: TRBJ2-7; DNA: TGTGCCAGCAGCTTAGAGGTCGGGGCCTCCTACGAGCAGTACTTC; CDR3: CASSLEVGASYEQYF
V: TRBV27; D: NA; size: NA; J: TRBJ1-5; DNA: TGTGCCAGCACTCGGGGGACTCCCAGGCAGCCCCAGCATTTT; CDR3: CASTRGTPRQPQHF
V: TRBV9; D: NA; size: NA; J: TRBJ2-1; DNA: TGTGCCAGCAGCGTAGGTAGCGGAACCTACAATGAGCAGTTCTTC; CDR3: CASSVGSGTYNEQFF
V: TRBV5-6; D: NA; size: NA; J: TRBJ2-5; DNA: TGTGCCAGCAGCCCTGCTCTTACCGCAGAGACCCAGTACTTC; CDR3: CASSPALTAETQYF
V: TRBV5-8; D: NA; size: NA; J: TRBJ2-1; DNA: TGTGCCAGCAGCTTACGGACAGTTCAAAGCAATGAGCAGTTCTTC; CDR3: CASSLRTVQSNEQFF
V: TRBV6-2/TRBV6-3; D: NA; size: NA; J: TRBJ2-7; DNA: TGTGCCAGCAGTAGCTTTGGAGGTTGGGCGTACGAGCAGTACTTC; CDR3: CASSSFGGWAYEQYF
V: TRBV5-4; D: TRBD1; size: NA; J: TRBJ1-1; DNA: TGTGCCAGCAGGGGACAGGCGAACACTGAAGCTTTCTTT; CDR3: CASRGQANTEAFF
V: TRBV7-9; D: NA; size: NA; J: TRBJ2-4; DNA: TGTGCCAGCAGCCATGACACCCGCAAAAACATTCAGTACTTC; CDR3: CASSHDTRKNIQYF
V: TRBV30; D: NA; size: NA; J: TRBJ2-7; DNA: TGTGCCTGGAAGCGTCAGGGGCTGTCCTACGAGCAGTACTTC; CDR3: CAWKRQGLSYEQYF
V: TRBV7-9; D: TRBD1; size: NA; J: TRBJ2-7; DNA: TGTGCCAGCAGCTTAGCGGGACAGATCTCCTACGAGCAGTACTTC; CDR3: CASSLAGQISYEQYF
V: TRBV3-1/TRBV3-2; D: NA; size: NA; J: TRBJ1-3; DNA: TGTGCCAGCAGCCAAGATAGGAAAACCATATATTTT; CDR3: CASSQDRKTIYF
V: TRBV15; D: NA; size: NA; J: TRBJ2-3; DNA: TGTGCCACCAGCAGGTCCCCCGACGCGGCCACAGATACGCAGTATTTT; CDR3: CATSRSPDAATDTQYF
V: TRBV5-1; D: NA; size: NA; J: TRBJ2-5; DNA: TGCGCCAGCAGCTTATCGGGCGAGACCCAGTACTTC; CDR3: CASSLSGETQYF